What follows are 31 T cell receptor beta chains derived from one specimen sequenced in a study of OX40 agonist ivuxolimab in advanced cancers. Assay used: immunoSEQ multiplex PCR; TCRdb lists only in-frame clones, some missing. The sample holds tens of thousands of clones, 84% seen once. The sample in question was CD4+ or CD8+ T cells sorted from blood, obtained in a trial of the OX40 agonist ivuxolimab. The receptors come from an adult with an advanced solid tumor such as melanoma, head and neck, liver or kidney cancer.

The chain recombines TRBV28 with TRBJ1-1; a possible D gene is TRBD1 (5 bases). V was clipped by 4 bases and J by 6 bases, with 9 bases between them. The CDR3 spans 12 residues. CDR1 is MDHEN, CDR2 SYDVKM, per germline. DNA for the CDR3: TGTGCCAGCAGTTCCAGGGAGGCTGAAGCTTTCTTT. Amino acid sequence: CASSSREAEAFF.

This chain uses TRBV10-3 with TRBJ1-1, with no clear D. CDR1 is ENHRY, CDR2 SYGVKD, per germline. V lost 6 bases and J lost 1, with 15 bases in between. The CDR3 runs 15 residues. The CDR3 bases are TGTGCCATCAGGAAGGCATCCGGAGGGAACACTGAAGCTTTCTTT. It codes for CAIRKASGGNTEAFF.

The CDR3 here is CASKLQVLKTEAFF. CDR3 sequence (DNA): TGTGCCAGTAAACTTCAGGTTTTAAAGACTGAAGCTTTCTTT. The chain links TRBV19 to TRBJ1-1, with D unclear. V was shortened by 7 bases and J by 5 bases, with 17 bases between the two germline ends. The CDR3 covers 14 residues. Per the germline V gene, CDR1 is LNHDA and CDR2 is SQIVND (reference sequence). The full variable domain, completed using reference TRBV19 and TRBJ1-1, is DGGITQSPKYLFRKEGQNVTLSCEQNLNHDAMYWYRQDPGQGLRLIYYSQIVNDFQKGDIAEGYSVSREKKESFPLTVTSAQKNPTAFYLCASKLQVLKTEAFFGQGTRLTVV.

The chain's CDR3 is CASSLDREGDTQYF. CDR3 nucleotide sequence: TGTGCCAGTAGTCTGGACAGGGAGGGAGATACGCAGTATTTT. The chain joins TRBV19 to TRBJ2-3, with a possible D match to TRBD1 (8 bases). Trimming stripped 5 bases from V and 5 bases from J, with 14 bases between. CDR3 length: 14 residues. Germline loops: CDR1 LNHDA, CDR2 SQIVND (reference sequence). The entire variable domain, with the rest obtained from reference TRBV19 and TRBJ2-3, is as follows: DGGITQSPKYLFRKEGQNVTLSCEQNLNHDAMYWYRQDPGQGLRLIYYSQIVNDFQKGDIAEGYSVSREKKESFPLTVTSAQKNPTAFYLCASSLDREGDTQYFGPGTRLTVL.

The V call is TRBV7-6, the J call TRBJ2-3, with TRBD2 matching over 10 bases. The length of the CDR3 is 15 residues. Germline values: CDR1 SGHVS, CDR2 FNYEAQ. With 2 bases clipped from V and 4 bases from J, the junction kept 3 bases outside the gene matches. Here the CDR3 reads CASSLRAGGSDTQYF. DNA for the CDR3: TGTGCCAGCAGCTTACGAGCGGGAGGGTCAGATACGCAGTATTTT. Combining the CDR3 with reference TRBV7-6 and TRBJ2-3 gives the whole variable domain GAGVSQSPRYKVTKRGQDVALRCDPISGHVSLYWYRQALGQGPEFLTYFNYEAQQDKSGLPNDRFSAERPEGSISTLTIQRTEQRDSAMYRCASSLRAGGSDTQYFGPGTRLTVL.

The genes are TRBV18 and TRBJ1-5; 9 bases are shared with TRBD1. Germline CDR1 and CDR2: KGHSH and LQKENI. The junction had 9 bases not matched to a gene; V was cut back by 5 bases and J by 4 bases. CDR3 length: 16 residues. The CDR3 loop reads CASSSAADRGNQPQHF. CDR3 nucleotide sequence: TGTGCCAGCTCATCGGCCGCGGACAGGGGAAATCAGCCCCAGCATTTT.

The V call is TRBV11-2, the J call TRBJ2-7; the D gene is possibly TRBD1 (5 bases). Germline V lookup: CDR1 SGHAT, CDR2 FQNNGV. V was cut by 2 bases and J by 3 bases, with 8 bases left in between. CDR3 length: 13 amino acids. The CDR3 sequence: CASSLSGIYEQYF. CDR3 sequence (DNA): TGTGCCAGCAGCTTATCAGGGATCTACGAGCAGTACTTC.

This clone has only one observation. This chain connects TRBV30 to TRBJ1-6, with no clear D. The CDR3 runs 18 residues. With 0 bases removed from V and 0 bases from J, the gap between germline ends came to 15 bases. Germline V gene sequence: CDR1 GTSNPN, CDR2 SVGIG (reference sequence). CDR3 bases: TGTGCCTGGAGTGTTTCCGGGCTCCCGAGCTCCTATAATTCACCCCTCCACTTT. This sequence encodes CAWSVSGLPSSYNSPLHF.

The rearrangement joins TRBV28 to TRBJ1-4; D is ambiguous. The CDR3 sequence is 10 residues long. Germline CDR1 and CDR2: MDHEN and SYDVKM. In DNA, the CDR3 is TGTGTGACGGGGTACGAAAAACTGTTTTTT. This sequence encodes CVTGYEKLFF.

The rearrangement uses TRBV15 and TRBJ2-5; D is possibly TRBD1 (6 bases). The CDR3 consists of 13 residues. V lost 3 bases, J lost 1 base, and 6 bases lay in between. CDR1 LNHNV and CDR2 YYDKDF come from the germline V gene (reference sequence). The CDR3 region has the DNA TGTGCCACCAGCAGGGACAGCCAAGAGACCCAGTACTTC. Residues: CATSRDSQETQYF.

V and J are TRBV6-5 and TRBJ1-2; no reliable D call. Trimming cost V 5 bases and J 1 base, with 8 bases left between them. The CDR3 has 13 amino acids. Per the germline V gene, CDR1 is MNHEY and CDR2 is SVGAGI. The CDR3 region is CASSRNDNYGYTF. The DNA for the CDR3 is TGTGCCAGCAGTCGTAACGATAACTATGGCTACACCTTC.

The chain is built from TRBV28 and TRBJ1-5; 7 bases are shared with TRBD1. Germline CDR1 is MDHEN and CDR2 is SYDVKM. The CDR3 runs to 14 residues. Unmatched junction bases numbered 5, after V lost 7 bases and J lost 2 bases. This CDR3 reads CASIKGAGNQPQHF. The CDR3 DNA is TGTGCCAGCATCAAGGGGGCGGGCAATCAGCCCCAGCATTTT.

As DNA, the CDR3 is TGTGCCAGCAGCCAGGAGATTCGAGGTCGGACTGAAGCTTTCTTT. Translated, it gives CASSQEIRGRTEAFF. This chain connects TRBV7-9 to TRBJ1-1; D is uncertain. The CDR3 runs to 15 residues. CDR1 and CDR2 (germline): SEHNR, FQNEAQ (reference sequence). The V end lost 5 bases, the J end lost 5 bases, and 18 bases lay between the germline ends. Based on the CDR3 plus reference TRBV7-9 and TRBJ1-1, the full variable domain is DTGVSQNPRHKITKRGQNVTFRCDPISEHNRLYWYRQTLGQGPEFLTYFQNEAQLEKSRLLSDRFSAERPKGSFSTLEIQRTEQGDSAMYLCASSQEIRGRTEAFFGQGTRLTVV.

The chain links TRBV10-3 to TRBJ2-7; TRBD1 aligns across 10 bases. There are 15 residues in the CDR3. Germline V gene sequence: CDR1 ENHRY, CDR2 SYGVKD. The V gene end was trimmed by 7 bases and the J gene end by 6 bases; junction bases not matched to a gene: 12. The CDR3 is CAITGTGQGGSEQYF. The DNA for the CDR3 is TGTGCCATCACCGGAACCGGACAGGGGGGAAGCGAGCAGTACTTC.

The rearrangement uses TRBV13 and TRBJ1-1; TRBD1 matches at 10 bases. V was clipped by 4 bases and J by 2 bases; unmatched bases: 4. This CDR3 comprises 15 residues. The germline gives CDR1 PRHDT, CDR2 FYEKMQ (reference sequence). The CDR3 nucleotides are TGTGCCAGCAGCTCTCGGACAGGGGGAAACACTGAAGCTTTCTTT. This gives the protein CASSSRTGGNTEAFF.

V usage is TRBV30 and J usage is TRBJ1-5; no clear D gene. The V gene's germline CDR1 is GTSNPN and CDR2 SVGIG (reference sequence). The CDR3 runs to 13 residues. The V end was cut by 2 bases, the J end by 3 bases, with 8 bases between. CDR3 DNA sequence: TGTGCCTGGAGTCGGCAGGACAATCAGCCCCAGCATTTT. Its protein product is CAWSRQDNQPQHF.

The chain joins TRBV19 to TRBJ1-5; D not resolved. CDR3 size: 20 residues. Trimming took 3 bases from V and 0 from J, leaving 24 bases between them. Per the germline V gene, CDR1 is LNHDA and CDR2 is SQIVND (reference sequence). This chain's CDR3 is CASSITSVIWTEYSNQPQHF. CDR3 sequence (DNA): TGTGCCAGTAGTATTACCTCGGTAATTTGGACCGAATATAGCAATCAGCCCCAGCATTTT.

The CDR3 region has the DNA TGTGCCAGCAGCTTGGGGGGGAGCTCCTACAATGAGCAGTTCTTC. Protein sequence: CASSLGGSSYNEQFF. The genes are TRBV5-6 and TRBJ2-1; the D gene could be TRBD1 or TRBD2 (5 bases each). This CDR3 spans 15 amino acids. In germline, CDR1 is SGHDT, CDR2 YYEEEE. V was pared by 0 bases and J by 0 bases, with 7 bases between.

The chain recombines TRBV7-9 with TRBJ2-7, with D possibly TRBD2 on 6 matching bases. V shed 1 base and J shed 4 bases, with 11 bases lying between them. Germline V gives CDR1 SEHNR, CDR2 FQNEAQ (reference sequence). This CDR3 contains 14 residues. As DNA, the CDR3 is TGTGCCAGCAGCTTAGTGGCGGGGTTATACGAGCAGTACTTC. As protein: CASSLVAGLYEQYF. Using reference TRBV7-9 and TRBJ2-7 for the parts outside the CDR3, the full variable domain is DTGVSQNPRHKITKRGQNVTFRCDPISEHNRLYWYRQTLGQGPEFLTYFQNEAQLEKSRLLSDRFSAERPKGSFSTLEIQRTEQGDSAMYLCASSLVAGLYEQYFGPGTRLTVT.

This clone has a single count. The V and J genes are TRBV7-2 and TRBJ2-5; 8 nucleotides align to TRBD2. The trim removed 5 bases at V and 1 base at J, leaving 6 bases unmatched. Germline-derived CDR1 and CDR2 are SGHTA and FQGNSA. This CDR3 is 15 amino acids long. CDR3 region: CASSQSLAVQETQYF. In DNA, the CDR3 is TGTGCCAGCAGCCAATCACTAGCGGTCCAAGAGACCCAGTACTTC.

This clone was seen a handful of times. The chain has TRBV5-1 and TRBJ2-3; 7 bases fit TRBD2. The germline gives CDR1 SGHRS, CDR2 YFSETQ. This CDR3 has 14 amino acids. The V gene end was trimmed by 2 bases and the J gene end by 6 bases; junction bases not matched to a gene: 6. The CDR3 loop is CASSFPSGGDTQYF. In DNA, the CDR3 is TGCGCCAGCAGCTTCCCGTCCGGGGGGGATACGCAGTATTTT.

The chain is built from TRBV6-5 and TRBJ2-7; D is possibly TRBD2 (6 bases). The CDR3 is made up of 14 amino acids. CDR1 MNHEY and CDR2 SVGAGI come from the germline V gene. Deletions cut 4 bases from V and 5 bases from J, with 15 bases between. The CDR3 DNA reads as TGTGCCAGCAGTTTGGGACTCGCGGCCCACGAGCAGTACTTC. Translated: CASSLGLAAHEQYF.

The chain has TRBV12-5 and TRBJ2-5; no clear D. The CDR3 is 11 amino acids. Looked up from germline, CDR1 is LGHNT and CDR2 is FRNRAP. Between the trimmed V and J ends, which lost 3 bases and 2 bases, there was a span of 1 base. The CDR3 DNA follows: TGTGCTAGTGGTTTTCAAGAGACCCAGTACTTC. Protein sequence: CASGFQETQYF. Complete variable domain (other parts from reference TRBV12-5 and TRBJ2-5): DARVTQTPRHKVTEMGQEVTMRCQPILGHNTVFWYRQTMMQGLELLAYFRNRAPLDDSGMPKDRFSAEMPDATLATLKIQPSEPRDSAVYFCASGFQETQYFGPGTRLLVL.

In this sample, this clone turned up once. The CDR3 sequence: CASSSRTGYTRRYTEAFF. In nucleotides, the CDR3 is TGTGCCAGCAGTTCGAGGACAGGGTACACTAGGAGATACACTGAAGCTTTCTTT. This rearrangement joins TRBV28 to TRBJ1-1, with TRBD1 identical over 8 bases. Germline V gene data show CDR1 as MDHEN and CDR2 as SYDVKM. Germline trimming cut 4 bases from V and 3 bases from J; bases unmatched to any gene: 16. The length of the CDR3 is 18 residues.

This clone has just one count. The chain recombines TRBV5-8 with TRBJ1-5, with D tentatively TRBD1 (5 bases). CDR3 length: 16 amino acids. Germline values: CDR1 SGHTS, CDR2 YDEGEE. Trimming took off 0 bases at V and 0 bases at J, with 10 bases between the two ends. The CDR3 sequence: CASSLEQAYSNQPQHF. The DNA of the CDR3 is TGTGCCAGCAGCTTGGAACAGGCCTATAGCAATCAGCCCCAGCATTTT.

The chain combines TRBV25-1 with TRBJ2-3, with 11 bases that match TRBD1. CDR1 and CDR2 from the germline V gene are MGHDK and SYGVNS. The CDR3 extends over 14 amino acids. V lost 6 bases to trimming and J lost 7 bases; unmatched junction nucleotides: 6. The CDR3 spells CASRGQGVEYTQYF. The CDR3, as DNA: TGTGCCAGCAGGGGACAGGGGGTAGAATATACGCAGTATTTT.

This clone was counted a few times. V and J are TRBV5-6 and TRBJ2-7; D gene uncertain. This CDR3 is built from 14 residues. Trimming shortened V by 4 bases and J by 0 bases, and 11 bases separated the two germline ends. Germline CDR1 and CDR2: SGHDT and YYEEEE. CDR3 nucleotide sequence: TGTGCCAGCAGCAGGGTGCCAAGCTCCTACGAGCAGTACTTC. It encodes CASSRVPSSYEQYF. The full variable domain, with the rest looked up from reference TRBV5-6 and TRBJ2-7, is DAGVTQSPTHLIKTRGQQVTLRCSPKSGHDTVSWYQQALGQGPQFIFQYYEEEERQRGNFPDRFSGHQFPNYSSELNVNALLLGDSALYLCASSRVPSSYEQYFGPGTRLTVT.

Only one count was recorded for this clone. V usage is TRBV5-1 and J usage is TRBJ2-1; 7 nucleotides align to TRBD2. Looked up from germline, CDR1 is SGHRS and CDR2 is YFSETQ. The CDR3 loop spans 16 amino acids. V shed 0 bases, J shed 6 bases, and the junction held 9 bases outside the gene matches. As DNA, the CDR3 is TGCGCCAGCAGCTTGGTCGGACCGGGAGGAAGCAATGAGCAGTTCTTC. This codes for CASSLVGPGGSNEQFF.

The chain links TRBV4-1 to TRBJ2-7; 7 positions agree with TRBD1. Germline values: CDR1 MGHRA, CDR2 YSYEKL. V was pared by 6 bases and J by 0 bases, with 8 bases of the junction left unmatched. The CDR3 runs to 15 residues. CDR3 in amino acids: CASRPRQGSSYEQYF. The CDR3 coding sequence is TGCGCCAGCAGGCCCCGACAGGGAAGCTCCTACGAGCAGTACTTC.

The chain couples TRBV7-9 to TRBJ2-5; TRBD2 matches 7 bases. CDR3 length equals 16 residues. V gave up 4 bases and J gave up 2 bases; unmatched junction bases: 10. Germline V gene sequence: CDR1 SEHNR, CDR2 FQNEAQ (reference sequence). The CDR3 DNA is TGTGCCAGCAGCTCAAGACTAGCTGCGGTACAAGAGACCCAGTACTTC. Its protein product is CASSSRLAAVQETQYF.

The V and J genes are TRBV5-6 and TRBJ1-5, with TRBD1 matching over 8 bases. The ends lost 0 bases at V and 6 bases at J; junction bases unmatched: 5. Per germline, CDR1 SGHDT and CDR2 YYEEEE. The CDR3 length is 15 residues. The CDR3 DNA reads as TGTGCCAGCAGCTTGGGGACAGGGTTGAGTCAGCCCCAGCATTTT. Its translation: CASSLGTGLSQPQHF.